The 24 T cell receptor beta chains reported below all come from one sample, sequenced in a study of cytomegalovirus exposure and HLA in healthy donors (dated by TCRdb to 2015 to 2018). Library generation was performed with the immunoSEQ multiplex PCR assay. TCRdb took over this immuneACCESS table, retaining in-frame rearrangements with V and J assigned. Such tables are incomplete; in checked studies, under half of the missing clones stem from an unresolved V gene, and the remainder is unexplained. Within this sample are tens of thousands of clones, with 95% to 96% of them counted one time only. The ten most abundant clones make up 4.5% of the sample. Sequencing was done on a sample of PBMCs. These receptors all stem from a woman aged 18 to 35 in good health and CMV-seropositive.

This clone has a single count. V usage is TRBV14 and J usage is TRBJ2-1, with 10 bases matching TRBD2. CDR3 length: 17 residues. CDR1 SGHDN and CDR2 FVKESK come from the germline V gene. V dropped 4 bases and J dropped 7; count of bases not matched to a gene: 13. Here the CDR3 DNA reads TGTGCCAGCAGCCTTCTACGAGCGGGAGGGCCTAGGAATGAGCAGTTCTTC. It specifies CASSLLRAGGPRNEQFF. The full variable domain, completed using reference TRBV14 and TRBJ2-1, is EAGVTQFPSHSVIEKGQTVTLRCDPISGHDNLYWYRRVMGKEIKFLLHFVKESKQDESGMPNNRFLAERTGGTYSTLKVQPAELEDSGVYFCASSLLRAGGPRNEQFFGPGTRLTVL.

The rearrangement joins TRBV10-1 to TRBJ2-2; 9 nucleotides align to TRBD2. The J segment lost 8 bases and the V segment lost 0 bases, leaving 10 bases of the junction unmatched. CDR1 is WNHNN and CDR2 is SYGVQD in the germline V gene (reference sequence). The CDR3 consists of 17 residues. The DNA for the CDR3 is TGCGCCAGCAGTGAGTCTGAAGGGACTAGCAGTTTTGGGGAGCTGTTTTTT. This encodes CASSESEGTSSFGELFF.

This chain connects TRBV6-5 to TRBJ1-1, with D perhaps TRBD1 (6 bases). Germline lookup yields CDR1 MNHEY and CDR2 SVGAGI. V shed 2 bases and J shed 1 base, with 8 bases lying between them. The CDR3 contains 14 residues. The CDR3: CASSYNRENTEAFF. Here the CDR3 DNA reads TGTGCCAGCAGTTACAACAGGGAGAACACTGAAGCTTTCTTT.

This chain joins TRBV7-2 and TRBJ2-1; the match to TRBD2 covers 8 bases. The CDR3 runs to 15 residues. After removal of 4 bases from V and 7 bases from J, the junction contained 9 bases not matched to a gene. Germline values: CDR1 SGHTA, CDR2 FQGNSA. The CDR3 region is CASSSGAGGQNEQFF. In nucleotides, the CDR3 is TGTGCCAGCAGCTCAGGCGCGGGAGGTCAGAATGAGCAGTTCTTC.

The V call is TRBV5-4, the J call TRBJ2-3; TRBD2 might be the D (6 bases). V lost 3 bases and J lost 2, with 19 bases in between. The CDR3 length is 17 residues. Germline CDR1 reads SGHNT; CDR2 reads YYREEE (reference sequence). The CDR3 reads CASSSGGSAGTTDTQYF. In DNA form, the CDR3 reads TGTGCCAGCAGCTCGGGTGGGTCAGCGGGTACCACAGATACGCAGTATTTT.

The chain is built from TRBV4-1 and TRBJ2-3; 11 bases match TRBD2. Germline CDR1 and CDR2: MGHRA and YSYEKL. The CDR3 has 17 residues. The J segment lost 1 base and the V segment lost 5 bases, leaving 8 bases of the junction unmatched. The CDR3 DNA reads TGCGCCAGCAGCGGGACTAGCGGCCCTCTACGCACAGATACGCAGTATTTT. This gives the protein CASSGTSGPLRTDTQYF.

In its sample, this clone was seen once. The chain carries TRBV6-5 and TRBJ2-7; 10 nucleotides agree with TRBD2. The CDR3 contains 14 residues. CDR1 is MNHEY and CDR2 is SVGAGI in the germline V gene. J lost 0 bases, V lost 4 bases, and 0 bases had no gene match. This chain's CDR3 is CASSLAGGSYEQYF. The CDR3 bases are TGTGCCAGCAGTTTAGCGGGAGGCTCCTACGAGCAGTACTTC.

CDR3 protein: CASSLDTGQLYEQYF. The CDR3 region has the DNA TGTGCCAGCAGTTTAGATACTGGACAACTATACGAGCAGTACTTC. The chain carries TRBV28 and TRBJ2-7, with D maybe TRBD1 (5 bases). From germline, CDR1 is MDHEN and CDR2 SYDVKM. Deletions cut 2 bases from V and 4 bases from J, with 15 bases between. This CDR3 is built from 15 residues.

The chain has TRBV5-1 and TRBJ2-3, with D uncertain. The CDR3 loop spans 15 amino acids. Germline V gives CDR1 SGHRS, CDR2 YFSETQ. V was pared by 1 base and J by 6 bases, with 15 bases between. CDR3 protein: CASSLFRLKEDTQYF. In nucleotides, the CDR3 is TGCGCCAGCAGCTTGTTTAGACTCAAGGAGGATACGCAGTATTTT.

The V call is TRBV4-1, the J call TRBJ2-1; TRBD2 matches at 12 bases. The CDR3 is made up of 13 amino acids. The V gene's germline CDR1 is MGHRA and CDR2 YSYEKL. V shed 8 bases and J 8 bases; nucleotides not matched to a gene: 4. The CDR3 spells CASQLAGGDEQFF. The CDR3 bases are TGCGCCAGCCAACTAGCGGGAGGCGATGAGCAGTTCTTC.

The chain has TRBV27 and TRBJ2-7, with D perhaps matching TRBD1 (6 bases). CDR3 length equals 14 residues. With 0 bases removed from V and 2 bases from J, the gap between germline ends came to 8 bases. Germline V gene sequence: CDR1 MNHEY, CDR2 SMNVEV (reference sequence). The CDR3 DNA follows: TGTGCCAGCAGTTTATCGGGGACACCCTACGAGCAGTACTTC. Translating it yields CASSLSGTPYEQYF.

The chain couples TRBV5-6 to TRBJ1-5, with TRBD1 matching over 7 bases. The ends lost 0 bases at V and 3 bases at J; junction bases unmatched: 3. Germline CDR1 SGHDT, CDR2 YYEEEE. The CDR3 consists of 15 residues. The CDR3 DNA reads as TGTGCCAGCAGCTTGGGGGGACAGTCCAATCAGCCCCAGCATTTT. As protein: CASSLGGQSNQPQHF.

The chain joins TRBV4-3 to TRBJ2-7, with D perhaps TRBD1 (6 bases). Germline V gives CDR1 LGHNA, CDR2 YSLEER. V lost 0 bases to trimming and J lost 7 bases, with 16 bases between them. The CDR3 extends over 15 amino acids. The CDR3 nucleotides read TGCGCCAGCAGCCAAGACGGGTCAGGGGCTCTTGAGCAGTACTTC. Translated: CASSQDGSGALEQYF.

The table lists this clone with a count of one. The chain links TRBV28 to TRBJ2-1; 7 nucleotides line up with TRBD2. V gave up 7 bases and J gave up 0 bases; unmatched junction bases: 9. There are 16 residues in the CDR3. Germline V gene data show CDR1 as MDHEN and CDR2 as SYDVKM. DNA of the CDR3: TGTGCCAGCAAGAATAGCGGGTCGAGCTCCTACAATGAGCAGTTCTTC. Amino acids: CASKNSGSSSYNEQFF.

The rearrangement uses TRBV30 and TRBJ2-7; weak D call: TRBD2 (5 bases). Germline CDR1 and CDR2: GTSNPN and SVGIG (reference sequence). V was pared by 5 bases and J by 4 bases, with 15 bases between. The CDR3 has 13 amino acids. The CDR3 here is CAWAPLGDYEQYF. The CDR3 nucleotides are TGTGCCTGGGCCCCGCTGGGAGATTACGAGCAGTACTTC.

The chain uses TRBV4-1 and TRBJ2-7, with 11 bases lining up with TRBD1. This CDR3 is built from 15 residues. V lost 3 bases and J lost 7; bases outside the gene matches: 8. Germline V CDR1 and CDR2: MGHRA, YSYEKL. The DNA of the CDR3 is TGCGCCAGCAGCCACGAAGGACAGGGGGCTGGGGAGCAGTACTTC. Translation gives CASSHEGQGAGEQYF.

This clone was detected only once. The chain is built from TRBV27 and TRBJ2-4, with 7 bases matching TRBD1. Germline trimming cut 5 bases from V and 0 bases from J; bases unmatched to any gene: 4. CDR1 and CDR2 from the germline V gene are MNHEY and SMNVEV (reference sequence). The CDR3 extends over 15 amino acids. In nucleotides, the CDR3 is TGTGCCAGCAGTGTGACAGGGCTAGCCAAAAACATTCAGTACTTC. Amino acids: CASSVTGLAKNIQYF.

V and J are TRBV27 and TRBJ2-5, with D perhaps TRBD1 (6 bases). This CDR3 has 14 amino acids. CDR1 is MNHEY, CDR2 SMNVEV, per germline (reference sequence). Deletions cut 3 bases from V and 8 bases from J, with 16 bases between. CDR3 nucleotides: TGTGCCAGCAGTTTTGGAAGTTTGGGGGCTACCCAGTACTTC. Protein: CASSFGSLGATQYF.

CDR3 sequence reads: CSAASSYEQYF. In DNA, the CDR3 is TGCAGTGCAGCGAGCTCCTACGAGCAGTACTTC. The chain employs TRBV20-1 and TRBJ2-7; D call uncertain. Trimming shortened V by 6 bases and J by 0 bases, and 6 bases separated the two germline ends. Germline values: CDR1 DFQATT, CDR2 SNEGSKA (reference sequence). The CDR3 has 11 amino acids.

CDR3 nucleotide sequence: TGTGCCAGCAGCTTAGTTACCAGTGACAATGAGCAGTTCTTC. It codes for CASSLVTSDNEQFF. The gene calls are TRBV7-9 and TRBJ2-1, with unresolved D. Germline V lookup: CDR1 SEHNR, CDR2 FQNEAQ (reference sequence). The CDR3 sequence is 14 residues long. The V and J ends lost 1 base and 5 bases respectively, with 9 bases between them.

The rearrangement uses TRBV18 and TRBJ2-3; 8 bases are a match to TRBD1. In germline, CDR1 is KGHSH, CDR2 LQKENI. After removal of 6 bases from V and 9 bases from J, the junction contained 5 bases not matched to a gene. The CDR3 extends over 12 amino acids. The CDR3 nucleotides read TGTGCCAGCTCTCAGGACAGGGTAACGCAGTATTTT. Translation: CASSQDRVTQYF. The variable domain in full, completed from reference TRBV18 and TRBJ2-3, reads NAGVMQNPRHLVRRRGQEARLRCSPMKGHSHVYWYRQLPEEGLKFMVYLQKENIIDESGMPKERFSAEFPKEGPSILRIQQVVRGDSAAYFCASSQDRVTQYFGPGTRLTVL.

The chain joins TRBV11-2 to TRBJ2-7; 10 nucleotides match TRBD1. The germline V gene encodes CDR1 SGHAT and CDR2 FQNNGV. The CDR3 has 16 residues. V shed 3 bases, J shed 2 bases, and the junction held 7 bases outside the gene matches. CDR3 nucleotides: TGTGCCAGCAGCTTTGGGACAGGGGCGGGGACCTACGAGCAGTACTTC. Protein: CASSFGTGAGTYEQYF.

This chain uses TRBV7-6 with TRBJ2-1; D perhaps matches TRBD2 (5 bases). Trimming shortened V by 2 bases and J by 0 bases, and 11 bases separated the two germline ends. Per germline, CDR1 SGHVS and CDR2 FNYEAQ. The CDR3 runs 16 residues. This chain's CDR3 is CASSLTGGASYNEQFF. CDR3 coding DNA: TGTGCCAGCAGCTTAACCGGAGGAGCCTCCTACAATGAGCAGTTCTTC.

The J gene is TRBJ2-4, the V gene TRBV4-2, with 12 bases identical to TRBD1. The CDR3 is 17 residues long. Germline trimming cut 0 bases from V and 1 base from J; bases unmatched to any gene: 1. Germline V lookup: CDR1 LGHNA, CDR2 YNFKEQ. DNA for the CDR3: TGTGCCAGCAGCCAAGATGGGACAGGGGGCGCCAAAAACATTCAGTACTTC. As protein: CASSQDGTGGAKNIQYF.